These 20 T cell receptor beta chains originate from one sample sequenced in a study of naive and memory T cell subsets. The SP2 primer and nested alpha and beta constant region primers amplified ligated cDNA in four rounds. Each CDR3 protein is one row after TCRdb ran MiXCR on the 5' RACE reads. The data contain approximately 32,000 distinct CDR3 sequences, roughly 17% of them singletons. An oligonucleotide containing a UMI was ligated to the 3' end of TCR cDNA. The receptor set was obtained from a female donor in good health.

By share, this clonotype counts as medium-sized. This chain joins TRBV18 and TRBJ1-6; 12 bases match TRBD1. CDR3 length: 14 residues. The junction had 8 bases not matched to a gene; V was cut back by 3 bases and J by 17 bases. Germline V gene sequence: CDR1 KGHSH, CDR2 LQKENI. For the CDR3, the DNA is TGTGCCAGCTCACCTGGGACAGGGGGCTTTGGAGTCCACTTT. Protein sequence: CASSPGTGGFGVHF. Full variable domain (remainder filled in from reference TRBV18 and TRBJ1-6): NAGVMQNPRHLVRRRGQEARLRCSPMKGHSHVYWYRQLPEEGLKFMVYLQKENIIDESGMPKERFSAEFPKEGPSILRIQQVVRGDSAAYFCASSPGTGGFGVHFGNGTRLTVT.

V usage is TRBV12-3 or TRBV12-4 and J usage is TRBJ2-7, with 11 bases aligning to TRBD1. The CDR3 contains 16 residues. Losses at the gene ends were 0 bases for V and 6 bases for J; bases not matched to a gene: 7. CDR3 sequence: CASSLAGGQGVTEQYF. CDR3 nucleotides: TGTGCCAGCAGTTTAGCAGGGGGACAGGGGGTTACCGAGCAGTACTTC.

This clonotype was counted ten times or more. The rearrangement links TRBV20-1 to TRBJ2-3; 16 positions agree with TRBD2. CDR1 and CDR2 from the germline V gene are DFQATT and SNEGSKA (reference sequence). The CDR3 extends over 15 amino acids. Trimming took 5 bases from V and 3 from J; bases not matched to a gene: 2. The CDR3 protein is CSAPGLAGGTDTQYF. CDR3 bases: TGCAGTGCTCCGGGACTAGCGGGGGGGACAGATACGCAGTATTTT.

The genes are TRBV4-2 and TRBJ2-2; weak D call: TRBD2 (6 bases). The V end lost 3 bases, the J end lost 7 bases, and 15 bases lay between the germline ends. The CDR3 loop spans 15 amino acids. The germline V gene encodes CDR1 LGHNA and CDR2 YNFKEQ. CDR3 in amino acids: CASSQRLGESGELFF. The DNA for the CDR3 is TGTGCCAGCAGCCAGAGACTAGGGGAGAGCGGGGAGCTGTTTTTT.

This clonotype was seen ten or more times. The chain links TRBV2 to TRBJ1-6; D unclear. CDR3 length equals 15 residues. The V end lost 7 bases, the J end lost 0 bases, and 10 bases lay between the germline ends. Germline values: CDR1 SNHLY, CDR2 FYNNEI. The CDR3 bases are TGTGCCAGCATGTTCGTGAGCTCCTATAATTCACCCCTCCACTTT. Its translation is CASMFVSSYNSPLHF.

The sample holds a few counts of this clonotype. The chain has TRBV6-5 and TRBJ2-1; TRBD1 matches 10 bases. The V and J ends lost 10 bases and 7 bases, in that order; junction bases with no gene match: 10. Germline V CDR1 and CDR2: MNHEY, SVGAGI. CDR3 length: 14 amino acids. CDR3 nucleotide sequence: TGTGCCACCAGACAGGGGGCGCGGAGAAATGAGCAGTTCTTC. This codes for CATRQGARRNEQFF.

This clonotype was seen repeatedly, ten times or more. The chain is built from TRBV10-1 and TRBJ2-2; D not certain. The CDR3 totals 12 residues. CDR1 is WNHNN, CDR2 SYGVQD, per germline (reference sequence). Trimming left V 10 bases short and J 4 bases short, with 10 bases between. CDR3 DNA: TGCGCCACATCCCCCACCACCGGGGAGCTGTTTTTT. It specifies CATSPTTGELFF.

V usage is TRBV7-8 and J usage is TRBJ1-1, with a tentative D call TRBD1 (5 bases). Deletions cut 2 bases from V and 4 bases from J, with 20 bases between. CDR1 and CDR2 (germline): SGHVS, FQNEAQ. This CDR3 is built from 17 residues. The CDR3 DNA is TGTGCCAGCAGCTTATTAACCGGGACCCTTAGTTCCACTGAAGCTTTCTTT. This gives the protein CASSLLTGTLSSTEAFF.

The rearrangement links TRBV12-3 or TRBV12-4 to TRBJ1-5; D is uncertain. The CDR3 totals 12 residues. The V end lost 4 bases, the J end lost 4 bases, and 5 bases lay between the germline ends. The CDR3 loop reads CASSSGNQPQHF. CDR3 in DNA: TGTGCCAGCAGTTCCGGTAATCAGCCCCAGCATTTT.

At least ten counts were recorded for this clonotype. The CDR3 spells CASRGSMNTEAFF. CDR3 nucleotides: TGTGCCAGCAGGGGGAGCATGAACACTGAAGCTTTCTTT. V is TRBV3-1 and J is TRBJ1-1; no definite D call. The CDR3 consists of 13 residues. V was clipped by 6 bases and J by 0 bases, with 8 bases between them. Per germline, CDR1 LGHDT and CDR2 YNNKEL (reference sequence).

The CDR3 sequence is CASSSRRDRVNTEAFF. Written as DNA, the CDR3 is TGTGCCAGCAGCTCCCGTAGGGACAGGGTGAACACTGAAGCTTTCTTT. The V and J genes are TRBV6-5 and TRBJ1-1, with 9 bases matching TRBD1. The germline V gene has CDR1 MNHEY and CDR2 SVGAGI. V lost 6 bases and J lost 0; bases outside the gene matches: 8. The CDR3 spans 16 residues.

The chain has TRBV7-2 and TRBJ2-1; D not certain. The CDR3 extends over 13 amino acids. Trimming pared 0 bases from V and 4 bases from J, leaving 4 bases between. Germline CDR1 SGHTA, CDR2 FQGNSA. The CDR3 sequence: CASSLAKYNEQFF. Written as DNA, the CDR3 is TGTGCCAGCAGCTTAGCCAAATACAATGAGCAGTTCTTC.

The V gene is TRBV11-1, the J gene TRBJ2-1, with 14 bases matching TRBD2. The CDR3 consists of 17 residues. J was trimmed by 8 bases and V by 5 bases; bases with no gene match: 11. The germline V gene has CDR1 SGHAT and CDR2 FQDESV (reference sequence). The CDR3 region is CASSQPTGTSGGDEQFF. DNA for the CDR3: TGTGCCAGCAGCCAACCGACCGGGACTAGCGGGGGTGATGAGCAGTTCTTC.

This clonotype was counted many times. At one of its ends the junction is not consistent with the germline gene, which may arise from a read error. The chain couples TRBV20-1 to TRBJ1-2; D not certain. Germline V gene sequence: CDR1 DFQATT, CDR2 SNEGSKA (reference sequence). The CDR3 is 10 residues long. The CDR3 here is CSASGYGDTF. The CDR3 DNA sequence: TGCAGTGCTAGCGGCTATGGCGACACCTTC.

By sample share, this clonotype is medium-sized. Here the CDR3 reads CASSAGTSGPYEQYF. The CDR3 nucleotides are TGTGCCAGCAGCGCCGGGACTAGCGGACCCTACGAGCAGTACTTC. This chain joins TRBV6-6 and TRBJ2-7; 11 nucleotides line up with TRBD2. Unmatched junction bases numbered 6, after V lost 6 bases and J lost 2 bases. CDR3 size: 15 residues. Germline CDR1 MNHNY, CDR2 SVGAGI (reference sequence).

In this sample, this clonotype turned up many times. The chain couples TRBV6-5 to TRBJ2-1; D is unresolved. V lost 5 bases to trimming and J lost 8 bases, with 16 bases between them. The CDR3 has 14 residues. CDR1 and CDR2 (germline): MNHEY, SVGAGI. The CDR3 reads CASSDGAGYDEQFF. CDR3 coding DNA: TGTGCCAGCAGTGACGGTGCCGGGTACGATGAGCAGTTCTTC.

This clonotype appeared many times. The CDR3 loop reads CASSFVGTGNTIYF. CDR3 sequence (DNA): TGCGCCAGCAGCTTTGTTGGGACTGGAAACACCATATATTTT. This rearrangement joins TRBV5-1 to TRBJ1-3; D unresolved. Germline V gene data show CDR1 as SGHRS and CDR2 as YFSETQ. CDR3 length: 14 amino acids. The V end lost 2 bases, the J end lost 2 bases, and 8 bases lay between the germline ends.

This clonotype has a handful of counts. V and J are TRBV5-1 and TRBJ2-3, with D possibly TRBD2 on 6 matching bases. The V gene lost 1 base and the J gene lost 0 bases, with 12 bases spanning the gap. Germline CDR1 is SGHRS and CDR2 is YFSETQ. This CDR3 comprises 16 residues. The CDR3: CASSLSPGLSTDTQYF. The CDR3 DNA follows: TGCGCCAGCAGCTTGTCCCCGGGACTCAGCACAGATACGCAGTATTTT.

This clonotype was picked up a small number of times. The CDR3 loop reads CASSKDRGQDEKLFF. DNA of the CDR3: TGTGCCAGCAGCAAGGACAGGGGGCAGGATGAAAAACTGTTTTTT. V and J are TRBV5-4 and TRBJ1-4; 11 bases agree with TRBD1. The germline gives CDR1 SGHNT, CDR2 YYREEE (reference sequence). The CDR3 runs to 15 residues. V lost 4 bases and J lost 6; bases outside the gene matches: 5.

This clonotype was counted ten times or more. The chain couples TRBV29-1 to TRBJ1-2; D is ambiguous. The germline V gene has CDR1 SQVTM and CDR2 ANQGSEA. V was clipped by 4 bases and J by 5 bases, with 17 bases between them. This CDR3 has 14 amino acids. DNA for the CDR3: TGCAGCGTTGCAGGTTTGGGGAAATCGTATGGCTACACCTTC. This translates into CSVAGLGKSYGYTF.